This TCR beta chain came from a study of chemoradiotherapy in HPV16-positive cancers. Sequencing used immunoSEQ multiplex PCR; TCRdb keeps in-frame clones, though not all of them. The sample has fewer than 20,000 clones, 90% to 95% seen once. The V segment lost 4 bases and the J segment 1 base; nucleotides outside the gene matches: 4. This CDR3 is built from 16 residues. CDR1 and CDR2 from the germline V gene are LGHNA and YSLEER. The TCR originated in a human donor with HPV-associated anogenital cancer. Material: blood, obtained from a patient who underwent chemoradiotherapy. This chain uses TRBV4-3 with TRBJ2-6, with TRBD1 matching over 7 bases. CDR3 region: CASSRDRVSGANVLTF. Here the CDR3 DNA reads TGCGCCAGCAGCCGGGACAGAGTTTCTGGGGCCAACGTCCTGACTTTC.